The next 10 T cell receptor beta chains were all read from a single sample in a study of blood T cell repertoires in COVID-19. Some clones are missing from TCRdb's copy, which holds only in-frame ones; the method was immunoSEQ multiplex PCR. This table holds about 95,000 clones, approximately 80% found once. The specimen was peripheral blood. The receptors were sampled from a human donor in a cohort sampled during active COVID-19.

The rearrangement uses TRBV14 and TRBJ1-1, with 7 bases aligning to TRBD1. This CDR3 contains 15 residues. Trimming took 1 base from V and 6 from J; bases not matched to a gene: 8. Germline V CDR1 and CDR2: SGHDN, FVKESK. CDR3 in DNA: TGTGCCAGCAGCCAAGCCCTGAACAGGGGCGCTGAAGCTTTCTTT. Translating it yields CASSQALNRGAEAFF.

The genes are TRBV19 and TRBJ2-7, with D possibly being TRBD1 (7 bases). V lost 5 bases, J lost 1 base, and 15 bases lay in between. From germline, CDR1 is LNHDA and CDR2 SQIVND (reference sequence). This CDR3 is 15 amino acids long. For the CDR3, the DNA is TGTGCCAGTAGTCGCTCGGCAGGGGGGTCCTACGAGCAGTACTTC. Encoded protein: CASSRSAGGSYEQYF.

The rearrangement joins TRBV20-1 to TRBJ2-1; a possible D gene is TRBD2 (6 bases). Trimming shortened V by 3 bases and J by 8 bases, and 17 bases separated the two germline ends. This CDR3 is built from 14 residues. The germline gives CDR1 DFQATT, CDR2 SNEGSKA (reference sequence). CDR3 amino acids: CSASGVWWEDEQFF. CDR3 in DNA: TGCAGTGCTAGTGGTGTTTGGTGGGAGGATGAGCAGTTCTTC.

A single count supports this clone. The chain has TRBV24-1 and TRBJ2-7, with TRBD1 as a possible D gene (5 bases). The CDR3 extends over 13 amino acids. CDR1 and CDR2 from the germline V gene are KGHDR and SFDVKD. V gave up 9 bases and J gave up 6 bases, with 17 bases separating them. This CDR3 is CATGTQGGREQYF. In DNA, the CDR3 is TGTGCCACCGGCACCCAGGGTGGACGCGAGCAGTACTTC.

The rearrangement links TRBV6-6 to TRBJ2-7; D unclear. Trimming took 6 bases from V and 4 from J, leaving 7 bases between them. CDR1 is MNHNY and CDR2 is SVGAGI in the germline V gene (reference sequence). The CDR3 loop spans 11 amino acids. The CDR3 coding sequence is TGTGCCAGCAGCCAGGCGTACGAGCAGTACTTC. It codes for CASSQAYEQYF.

V and J are TRBV5-6 and TRBJ1-3; D unclear. CDR1 is SGHDT, CDR2 YYEEEE, per germline. V lost 0 bases and J 1 base, leaving 8 bases between the germline ends. The CDR3 contains 15 residues. CDR3: CASSLVAGSGNTIYF. In DNA form, the CDR3 reads TGTGCCAGCAGCTTGGTGGCAGGATCTGGAAACACCATATATTTT.

The rearrangement uses TRBV6-5 and TRBJ2-7; 15 bases agree with TRBD2. Germline CDR1 and CDR2: MNHEY and SVGAGI. V was clipped by 7 bases and J by 6 bases; unmatched bases: 7. This CDR3 comprises 15 residues. The CDR3 reads CASTMGLAGGSEQYF. The CDR3 coding sequence is TGTGCCAGCACCATGGGACTAGCGGGAGGATCCGAGCAGTACTTC.

This clone showed up just a few times. The CDR3 reads CASYGDRTYEQYF. CDR3 coding DNA: TGTGCCAGCTATGGGGACAGGACTTACGAGCAGTACTTC. The rearrangement links TRBV2 to TRBJ2-7, with TRBD1 matching 8 bases. The CDR3 has 13 residues. The V and J ends lost 8 bases and 4 bases, in that order; junction bases with no gene match: 7. Germline CDR1 reads SNHLY; CDR2 reads FYNNEI.

This chain joins TRBV15 and TRBJ2-5; 9 nucleotides align to TRBD1. Germline V lookup: CDR1 LNHNV, CDR2 YYDKDF (reference sequence). The V gene end was trimmed by 5 bases and the J gene end by 5 bases; junction bases not matched to a gene: 9. The CDR3 has 15 amino acids. The chain's CDR3 is CATSGDRARGETQYF. The CDR3 DNA sequence: TGTGCCACCAGCGGGGACAGGGCCCGAGGTGAGACCCAGTACTTC. Combining the CDR3 with reference TRBV15 and TRBJ2-5 gives the whole variable domain DAMVIQNPRYQVTQFGKPVTLSCSQTLNHNVMYWYQQKSSQAPKLLFHYYDKDFNNEADTPDNFQSRRPNTSFCFLDIRSPGLGDTAMYLCATSGDRARGETQYFGPGTRLLVL.

With respect to this clone: Other nucleotide sequences in the sample specify the same CDR3. V gene TRBV11-2 combines with J gene TRBJ1-5; D is ambiguous. The CDR3 covers 13 residues. Deletions cut 1 base from V and 1 base from J, with 2 bases between. Germline V gene sequence: CDR1 SGHAT, CDR2 FQNNGV. CDR3 loop: CASSLVSNQPQHF. CDR3 DNA: TGTGCCAGCAGCTTAGTAAGCAATCAGCCCCAGCATTTT.